Reported below is one T cell receptor beta chain. Its antigen is still unknown. The data derive from a study of blood T cells in healthy people across ages. Study details: Template-switching capture recovered about one barcoded beta molecule per two T cells.

Study outcomes and limitations: More naive CD4+ cells and higher diversity were found in long-lived than in aged donors.

With a J-beta primer mix and a sample-barcoded 5' primer, a second PCR ran about 6 to 11 cycles. TCRdb analysed the 5' RACE reads with MiXCR anew, one entry per CDR3 protein. The data contain around 1,100,000 distinct CDR3 sequences, roughly two fifths of them singletons. The J segment lost 0 bases and the V segment lost 5 bases, leaving 7 bases of the junction unmatched. Germline V lookup: CDR1 SNHLY, CDR2 FYNNEI. CDR3 size: 15 residues. Ranging in age from roughly 6 to 100, the donors were healthy Caucasian individuals from Russia. This TCR derives from a man aged 18 to 29 in good health. The sequenced sample was blood. The V gene is TRBV2, the J gene TRBJ2-7; 7 nucleotides line up with TRBD1. The CDR3 reads CASSPDRYSSYEQYF. The CDR3 DNA is TGTGCCAGCAGTCCGGACAGGTACTCCTCCTACGAGCAGTACTTC.